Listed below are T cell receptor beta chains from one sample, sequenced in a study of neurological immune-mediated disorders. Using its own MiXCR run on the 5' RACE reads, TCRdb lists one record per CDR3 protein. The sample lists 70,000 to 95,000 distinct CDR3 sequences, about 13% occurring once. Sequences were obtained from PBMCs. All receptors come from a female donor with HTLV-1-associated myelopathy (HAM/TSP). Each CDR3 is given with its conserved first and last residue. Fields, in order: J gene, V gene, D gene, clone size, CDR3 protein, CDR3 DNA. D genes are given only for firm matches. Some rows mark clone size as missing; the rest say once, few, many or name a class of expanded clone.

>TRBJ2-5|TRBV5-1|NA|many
CASSGGPNQETQYF
TGCGCCAGCAGCGGCGGGCCTAACCAAGAGACCCAGTACTTC
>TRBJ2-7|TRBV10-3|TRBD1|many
CAIRTGLAVYEQYF
TGTGCCATCAGGACAGGGCTTGCCGTCTACGAGCAGTACTTC
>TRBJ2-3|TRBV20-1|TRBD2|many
CSAQAGGVKDTQYF
TGCAGTGCTCAAGCGGGGGGGGTGAAAGATACGCAGTATTTT
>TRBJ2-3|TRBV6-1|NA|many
CASSAHRPTDTQYF
TGTGCCAGCAGTGCCCACAGACCCACAGATACGCAGTATTTT
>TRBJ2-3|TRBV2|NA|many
CASSEARTARADTQYF
TGTGCCAGCAGTGAAGCACGGACAGCCAGGGCAGATACGCAGTATTTT
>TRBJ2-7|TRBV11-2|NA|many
CASSSGRGRYEQYF
TGTGCCAGCAGCTCAGGGAGGGGGCGGTACGAGCAGTACTTC
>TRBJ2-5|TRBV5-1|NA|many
CASSLVAGRETQYF
TGCGCCAGCAGCTTGGTTGCAGGGAGGGAGACCCAGTACTTC
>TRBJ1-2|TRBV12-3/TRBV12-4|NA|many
CASSSIILRIQYGYTF
TGTGCCAGCAGTTCCATAATATTACGGATACAGTATGGCTACACCTTC
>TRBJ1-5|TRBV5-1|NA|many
CASSLGGRSNQPQHF
TGCGCCAGCAGCTTGGGAGGACGGAGCAATCAGCCCCAGCATTTT
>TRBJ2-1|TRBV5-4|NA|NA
CASSHGQISYNEQFF
TGTGCCAGCAGCCACGGACAAATCTCCTACAATGAGCAGTTCTTC
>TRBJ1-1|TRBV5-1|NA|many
CASSFVGGAATEAFF
TGCGCCAGCAGCTTTGTAGGTGGGGCAGCCACTGAAGCTTTCTTT
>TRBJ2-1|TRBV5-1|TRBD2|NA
CASSLSGGTNDEQFF
TGCGCCAGCAGCCTTAGCGGGGGGACAAACGATGAGCAGTTCTTC
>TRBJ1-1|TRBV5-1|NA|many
CASSSGPPNTEAFF
TGCGCCAGCAGCTCGGGACCGCCGAACACTGAAGCTTTCTTT
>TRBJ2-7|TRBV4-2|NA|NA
CASSHDRVPYEQYF
TGTGCCAGCAGCCACGATAGAGTTCCCTACGAGCAGTACTTC
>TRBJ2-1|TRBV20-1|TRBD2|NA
CSASPGTSGYNEQFF
TGCAGTGCTAGCCCCGGGACTAGCGGGTACAATGAGCAGTTCTTC
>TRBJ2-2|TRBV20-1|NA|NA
CSAKQGNTGELFF
TGCAGTGCTAAACAGGGAAACACCGGGGAGCTGTTTTTT
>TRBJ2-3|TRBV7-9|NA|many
CASSLGPSTDTQYF
TGTGCCAGCAGCTTAGGGCCAAGCACAGATACGCAGTATTTT
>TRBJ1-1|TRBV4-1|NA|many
CASSQDRQGGTEAFF
TGCGCCAGCAGCCAAGATCGCCAGGGTGGGACTGAAGCTTTCTTT
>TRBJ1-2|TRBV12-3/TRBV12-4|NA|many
CASRLRESNYGYTF
TGTGCCAGCAGACTCAGGGAATCTAACTATGGCTACACCTTC
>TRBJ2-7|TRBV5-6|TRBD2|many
CASSSPGTILYEQYF
TGTGCCAGCAGCTCTCCCGGGACTATCCTCTACGAGCAGTACTTC
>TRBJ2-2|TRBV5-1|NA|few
CASSLGRKGELFF
TGCGCCAGCAGCTTGGGCCGTAAGGGGGAGCTGTTTTTT
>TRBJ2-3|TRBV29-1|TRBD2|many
CSVVAGVTDTQYF
TGCAGCGTTGTGGCGGGGGTCACAGATACGCAGTATTTT
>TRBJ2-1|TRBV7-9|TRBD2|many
CASSTRLAGGLEQFF
TGTGCCAGCAGCACCCGACTAGCGGGGGGCTTAGAGCAGTTCTTC
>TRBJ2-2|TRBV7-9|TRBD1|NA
CDSSPDRGPTGGLFF
TGTGACAGCAGCCCCGACAGGGGGCCCACCGGGGGGCTGTTTTTT
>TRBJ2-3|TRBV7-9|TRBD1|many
CASSTGTGVTDTQYF
TGTGCCAGCAGCACCGGGACAGGAGTAACAGATACGCAGTATTTT
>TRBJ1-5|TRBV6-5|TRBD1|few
CASRLDRGYQPQHF
TGTGCCAGCAGACTCGACAGGGGCTATCAGCCCCAGCATTTT
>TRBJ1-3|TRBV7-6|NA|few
CASSLGQDSYSGNTIYF
TGTGCCAGCAGCTTAGGTCAGGACAGCTACTCTGGAAACACCATATATTTT
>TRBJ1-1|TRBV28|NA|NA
CASSLRPRTEAFF
TGTGCCAGCAGTTTGCGACCCCGGACAGAAGCTTTCTTT
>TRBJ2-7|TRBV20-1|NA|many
CSARDLGGRAGNEQYF
TGCAGTGCTAGAGATCTCGGGGGGCGAGCTGGGAACGAGCAGTACTTC
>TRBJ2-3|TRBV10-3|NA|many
CAITVDSRDTQYF
TGTGCCATCACTGTGGACAGCCGAGATACGCAGTATTTT
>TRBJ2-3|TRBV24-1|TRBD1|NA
CATSNPTGEGTDTQYF
TGTGCCACCAGCAACCCGACAGGGGAAGGAACAGATACGCAGTATTTT
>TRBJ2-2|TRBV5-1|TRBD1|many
CASSLSSGGSGELFF
TGCGCCAGCAGCTTGTCATCAGGGGGCAGCGGGGAGCTGTTTTTT
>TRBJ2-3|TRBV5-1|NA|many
CASRRLADTDTQYF
TGCGCCAGCAGACGATTAGCGGACACAGATACGCAGTATTTT
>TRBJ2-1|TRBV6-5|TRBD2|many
CASRTGTSAHNEQFF
TGTGCCAGCAGGACCGGGACTAGCGCCCACAATGAGCAGTTCTTC
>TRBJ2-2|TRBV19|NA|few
CASNRQGGTGELFF
TGTGCCAGTAATCGGCAGGGGGGAACCGGGGAGCTGTTTTTT
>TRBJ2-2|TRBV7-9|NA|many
CASSLPGTATGELFF
TGTGCCAGCAGCTTACCGGGGACGGCCACCGGGGAGCTGTTTTTT
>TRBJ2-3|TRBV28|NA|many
CASSSRDTQYF
TGTGCCAGCAGTAGTCGGGATACGCAGTATTTT
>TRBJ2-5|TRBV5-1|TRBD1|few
CASSFQQGARQETQYF
TGCGCCAGCAGCTTCCAACAGGGGGCACGTCAAGAGACCCAGTACTTC
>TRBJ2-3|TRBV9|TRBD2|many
CASSESGTRPDTQYF
TGTGCCAGCAGCGAATCCGGGACTAGGCCAGATACGCAGTATTTT
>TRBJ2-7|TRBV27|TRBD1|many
CASSLGGQTYEQYF
TGTGCCAGCAGTTTAGGGGGACAGACCTACGAGCAGTACTTC
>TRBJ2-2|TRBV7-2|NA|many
CASSFTNTGELFF
TGTGCCAGCAGCTTCACGAACACCGGGGAGCTGTTTTTT
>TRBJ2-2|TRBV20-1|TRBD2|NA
CSAWASGGTNTGELFF
TGCAGTGCCTGGGCTAGCGGGGGGACGAACACCGGGGAGCTGTTTTTT
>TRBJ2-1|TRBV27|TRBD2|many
CASSFLTSGGAYNEQFF
TGTGCCAGCAGTTTCTTGACTAGCGGGGGGGCTTACAATGAGCAGTTCTTC
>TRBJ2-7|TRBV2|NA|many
CASSAWAGHEQYF
TGTGCCAGCAGTGCTTGGGCCGGCCACGAGCAGTACTTC
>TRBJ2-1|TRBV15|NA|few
CATRRPGGGTRIRSYNEQFF
TGTGCCACCAGACGACCGGGCGGCGGGACCAGAATACGCTCCTACAATGAGCAGTTCTTC
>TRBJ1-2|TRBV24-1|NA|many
CATSDPDLLGYTF
TGTGCCACCAGTGACCCGGACCTGCTTGGCTACACCTTC
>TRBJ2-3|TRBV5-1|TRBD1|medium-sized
CASSLAGQVTDTQYF
TGCGCCAGCAGCTTGGCCGGACAGGTCACAGATACGCAGTATTTT